This T cell receptor beta chain was profiled in a study of blood T cell repertoires in COVID-19. Study overall: Researchers got acute and convalescent COVID-19 samples from the United States, Italy and Spain.

CDR3 length: 14 residues. The germline V gene encodes CDR1 SNHLY and CDR2 FYNNEI. Germline trimming cut 4 bases from V and 0 bases from J; bases unmatched to any gene: 0. In this sample, this clone turned up once. Sequencing used immunoSEQ multiplex PCR; TCRdb keeps in-frame clones, though not all of them. The sample yields roughly 67,000 clones, almost 85% seen once. This TCR was recovered from a man in his forties or fifties with acute or convalescent COVID-19. The J gene is TRBJ2-1, the V gene TRBV2, with 7 nucleotides matching TRBD1. Sequenced sample: peripheral blood. In DNA form, the CDR3 reads TGTGCCAGCAGTGGACAGGGCTCCTACAATGAGCAGTTCTTC. This codes for CASSGQGSYNEQFF.